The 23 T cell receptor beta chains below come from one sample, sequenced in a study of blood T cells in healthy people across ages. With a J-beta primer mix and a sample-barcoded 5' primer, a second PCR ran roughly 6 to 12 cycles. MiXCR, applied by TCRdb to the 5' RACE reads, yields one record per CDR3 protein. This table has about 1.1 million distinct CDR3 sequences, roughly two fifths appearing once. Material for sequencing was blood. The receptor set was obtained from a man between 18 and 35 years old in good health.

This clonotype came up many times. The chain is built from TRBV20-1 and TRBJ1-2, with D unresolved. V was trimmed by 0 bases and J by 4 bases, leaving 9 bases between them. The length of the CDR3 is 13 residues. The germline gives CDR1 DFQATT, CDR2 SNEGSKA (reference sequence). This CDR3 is CSARDEDGYGYTF. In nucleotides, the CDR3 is TGCAGTGCTAGAGACGAGGACGGCTATGGCTACACCTTC.

CDR3 sequence reads: CASSQTQDTEAFF. In DNA, the CDR3 is TGTGCCAGCAGCCAAACGCAGGACACTGAAGCTTTCTTT. J is TRBJ1-1 and V is TRBV14, with D hard to call. V lost 2 bases and J 3 bases, leaving 7 bases between the germline ends. The CDR3 runs to 13 residues. CDR1 and CDR2 from the germline V gene are SGHDN and FVKESK.

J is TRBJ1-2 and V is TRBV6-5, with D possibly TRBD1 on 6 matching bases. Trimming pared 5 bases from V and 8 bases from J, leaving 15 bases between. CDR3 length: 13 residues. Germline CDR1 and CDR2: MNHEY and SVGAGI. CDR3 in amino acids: CASSDRSVGGYTF. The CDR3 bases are TGTGCCAGCAGTGACAGGAGCGTTGGAGGCTACACCTTC.

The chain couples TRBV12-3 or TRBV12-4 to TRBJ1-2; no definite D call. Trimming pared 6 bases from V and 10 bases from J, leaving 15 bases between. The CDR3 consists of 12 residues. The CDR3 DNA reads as TGTGCCAGCAGCCCCCGGAAGATATTCTACACCTTC. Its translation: CASSPRKIFYTF.

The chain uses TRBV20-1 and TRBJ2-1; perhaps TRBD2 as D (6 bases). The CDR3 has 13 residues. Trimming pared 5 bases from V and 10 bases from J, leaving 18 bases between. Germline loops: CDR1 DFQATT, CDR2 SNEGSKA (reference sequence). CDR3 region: CSAGGLGDHEQFF. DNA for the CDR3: TGCAGTGCTGGGGGACTTGGGGACCACGAGCAGTTCTTC.

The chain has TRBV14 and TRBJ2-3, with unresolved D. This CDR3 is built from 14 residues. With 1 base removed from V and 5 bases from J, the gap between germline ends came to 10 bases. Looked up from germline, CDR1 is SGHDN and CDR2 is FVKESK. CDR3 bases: TGTGCCAGCAGCCAAGGGAACGGTGGAGATACGCAGTATTTT. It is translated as CASSQGNGGDTQYF.

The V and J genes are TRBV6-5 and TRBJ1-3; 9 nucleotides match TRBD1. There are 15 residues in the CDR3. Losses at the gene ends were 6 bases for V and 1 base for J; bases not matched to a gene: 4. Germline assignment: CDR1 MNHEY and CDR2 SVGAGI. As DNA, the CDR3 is TGTGCCAGCAGCCGGGGACAGGGTTCTGGAAACACCATATATTTT. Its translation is CASSRGQGSGNTIYF.

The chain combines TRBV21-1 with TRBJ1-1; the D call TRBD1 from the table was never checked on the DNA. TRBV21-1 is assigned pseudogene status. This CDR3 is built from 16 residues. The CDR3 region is CASSPLSGQGVAEAFF. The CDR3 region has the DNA TGTGCCAGCAGCCCACTTTCGGGACAGGGAGTCGCTGAAGCTTTCTTT.

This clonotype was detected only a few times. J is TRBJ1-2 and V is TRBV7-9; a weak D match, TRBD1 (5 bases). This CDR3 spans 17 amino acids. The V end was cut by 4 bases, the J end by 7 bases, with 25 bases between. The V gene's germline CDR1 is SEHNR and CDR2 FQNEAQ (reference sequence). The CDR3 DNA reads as TGTGCCAGCAGCTCTACCGGCAGACAGTGGGCTTTTCTTGGCTACACCTTC. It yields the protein CASSSTGRQWAFLGYTF.

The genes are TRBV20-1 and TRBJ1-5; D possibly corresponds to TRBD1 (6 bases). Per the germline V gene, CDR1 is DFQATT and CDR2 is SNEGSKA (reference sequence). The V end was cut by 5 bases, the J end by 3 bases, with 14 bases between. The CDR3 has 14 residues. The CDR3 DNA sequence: TGCAGTGCTTCGGTTACAGGGTTCAATCAGCCCCAGCATTTT. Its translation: CSASVTGFNQPQHF.

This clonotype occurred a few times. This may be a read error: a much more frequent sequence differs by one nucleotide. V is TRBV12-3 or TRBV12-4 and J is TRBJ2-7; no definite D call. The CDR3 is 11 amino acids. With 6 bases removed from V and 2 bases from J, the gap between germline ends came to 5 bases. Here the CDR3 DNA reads TGTGCCAGCAGCCACGCCTACGAGCAGTACTTC. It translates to CASSHAYEQYF.

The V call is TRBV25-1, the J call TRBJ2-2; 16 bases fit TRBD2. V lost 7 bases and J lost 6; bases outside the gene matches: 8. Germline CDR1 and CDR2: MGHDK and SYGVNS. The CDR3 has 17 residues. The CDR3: CASKGLAGGPLSGELFF. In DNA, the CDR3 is TGTGCCAGCAAGGGACTAGCGGGGGGGCCGCTTTCCGGGGAGCTGTTTTTT.

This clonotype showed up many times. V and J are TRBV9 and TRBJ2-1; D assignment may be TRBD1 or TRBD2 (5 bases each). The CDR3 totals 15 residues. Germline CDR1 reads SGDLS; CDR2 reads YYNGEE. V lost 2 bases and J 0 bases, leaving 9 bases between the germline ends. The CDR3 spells CASSVVGGSYNEQFF. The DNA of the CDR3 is TGTGCCAGCAGCGTCGTTGGGGGCTCCTACAATGAGCAGTTCTTC.

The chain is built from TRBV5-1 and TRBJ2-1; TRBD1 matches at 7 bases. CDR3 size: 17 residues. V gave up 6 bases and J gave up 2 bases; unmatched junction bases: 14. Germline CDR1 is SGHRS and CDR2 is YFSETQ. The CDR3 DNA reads TGCGCCAGCACGAATGCCCCGTCCGGGACAGCCTACAATGAGCAGTTCTTC. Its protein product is CASTNAPSGTAYNEQFF.

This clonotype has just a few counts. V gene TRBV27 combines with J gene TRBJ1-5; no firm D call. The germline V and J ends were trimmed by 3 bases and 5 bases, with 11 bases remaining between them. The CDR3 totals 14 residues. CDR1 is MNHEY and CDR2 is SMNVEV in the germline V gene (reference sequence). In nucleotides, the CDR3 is TGTGCCAGCAGTTTCCGGGGTGGGGATCAGCCCCAGCATTTT. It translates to CASSFRGGDQPQHF.

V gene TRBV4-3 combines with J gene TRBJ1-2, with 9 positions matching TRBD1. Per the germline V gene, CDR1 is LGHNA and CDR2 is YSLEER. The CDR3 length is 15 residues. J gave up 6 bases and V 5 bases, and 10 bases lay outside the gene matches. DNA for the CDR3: TGCGCCAGCAGCTACTTGGGAGGGACAGGGAATGGCTACACCTTC. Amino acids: CASSYLGGTGNGYTF.

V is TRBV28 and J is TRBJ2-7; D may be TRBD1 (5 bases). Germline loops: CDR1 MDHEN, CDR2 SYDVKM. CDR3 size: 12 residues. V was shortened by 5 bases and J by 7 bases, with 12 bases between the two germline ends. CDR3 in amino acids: CASSKGVWEQYF. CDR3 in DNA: TGTGCCAGCAGTAAAGGGGTTTGGGAGCAGTACTTC.

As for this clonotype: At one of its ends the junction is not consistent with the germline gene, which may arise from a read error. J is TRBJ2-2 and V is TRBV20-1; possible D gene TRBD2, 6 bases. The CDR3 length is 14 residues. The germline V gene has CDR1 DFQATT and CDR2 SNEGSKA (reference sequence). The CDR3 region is CSARGDGGTGELFF. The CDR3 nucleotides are TGCAGTGCCAGAGGGGACGGGGGAACCGGGGAGCTGTTTTTT.

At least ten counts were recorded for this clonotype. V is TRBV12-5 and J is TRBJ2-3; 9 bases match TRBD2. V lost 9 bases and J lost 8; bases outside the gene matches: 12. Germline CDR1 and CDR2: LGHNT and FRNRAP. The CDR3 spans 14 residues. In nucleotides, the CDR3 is TGTGCTAGCCAAAGACTAGCGGCAGTTGCTACGCAGTATTTT. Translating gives CASQRLAAVATQYF.

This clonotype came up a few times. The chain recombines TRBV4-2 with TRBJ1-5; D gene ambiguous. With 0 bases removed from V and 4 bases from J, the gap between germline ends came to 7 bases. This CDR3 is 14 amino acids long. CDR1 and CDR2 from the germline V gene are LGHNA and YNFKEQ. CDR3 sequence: CASSQDSENQPQHF. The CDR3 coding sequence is TGTGCCAGCAGCCAAGATTCGGAAAATCAGCCCCAGCATTTT.

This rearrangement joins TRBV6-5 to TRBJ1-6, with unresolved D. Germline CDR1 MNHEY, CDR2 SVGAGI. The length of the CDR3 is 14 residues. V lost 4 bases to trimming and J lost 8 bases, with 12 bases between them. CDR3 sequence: CASSSQTVYSPLHF. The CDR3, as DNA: TGTGCCAGCAGTTCGCAGACTGTTTATTCACCCCTCCACTTT.

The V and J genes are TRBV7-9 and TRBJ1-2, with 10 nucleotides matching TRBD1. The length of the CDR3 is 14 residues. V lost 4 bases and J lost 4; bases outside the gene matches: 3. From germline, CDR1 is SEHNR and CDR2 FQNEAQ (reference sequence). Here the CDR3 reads CASSSGQGIYGYTF. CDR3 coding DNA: TGTGCCAGCAGCTCGGGACAGGGGATCTATGGCTACACCTTC.

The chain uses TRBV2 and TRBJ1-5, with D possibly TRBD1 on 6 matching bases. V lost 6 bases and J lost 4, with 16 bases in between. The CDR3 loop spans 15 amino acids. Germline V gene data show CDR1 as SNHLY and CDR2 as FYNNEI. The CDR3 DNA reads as TGTGCCAGCAGACCCGGACAGAAAAAGAATCAGCCCCAGCATTTT. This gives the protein CASRPGQKKNQPQHF. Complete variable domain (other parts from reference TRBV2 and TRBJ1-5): EPEVTQTPSHQVTQMGQEVILRCVPISNHLYFYWYRQILGQKVEFLVSFYNNEISEKSEIFDDQFSVERPDGSNFTLKIRSTKLEDSAMYFCASRPGQKKNQPQHFGDGTRLSIL.